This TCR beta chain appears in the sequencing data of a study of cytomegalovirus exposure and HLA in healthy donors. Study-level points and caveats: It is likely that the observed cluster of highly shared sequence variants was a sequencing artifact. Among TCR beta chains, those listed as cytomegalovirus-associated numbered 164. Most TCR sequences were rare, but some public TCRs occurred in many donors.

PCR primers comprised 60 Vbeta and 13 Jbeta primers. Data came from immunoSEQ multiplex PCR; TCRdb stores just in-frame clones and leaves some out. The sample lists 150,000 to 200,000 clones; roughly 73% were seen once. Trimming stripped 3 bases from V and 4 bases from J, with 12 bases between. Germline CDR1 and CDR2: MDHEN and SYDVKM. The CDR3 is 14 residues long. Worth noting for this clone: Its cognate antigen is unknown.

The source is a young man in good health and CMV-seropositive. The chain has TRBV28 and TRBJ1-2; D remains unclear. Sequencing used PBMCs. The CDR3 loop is CASSLGSYSYGYTF. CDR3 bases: TGTGCCAGCAGTTTGGGCAGCTACTCCTATGGCTACACCTTC.